This T cell receptor beta chain was identified during a study of blood T cell repertoires in COVID-19. Across the whole study: PBMCs, B-cell-depleted T cells, or T cells provided the cDNA or gDNA that made up the material.

Per the germline V gene, CDR1 is SGHRS and CDR2 is YFSETQ. V lost 4 bases and J lost 1, with 17 bases in between. The CDR3 totals 17 residues. This table comes from immunoSEQ multiplex PCR, and its TCRdb copy is limited to in-frame clones, with some not included. This sample has 78,000 or so clones, with about 89% found just once. The genes are TRBV5-1 and TRBJ2-2, with D perhaps matching TRBD2 (6 bases). The TCR sequence derives from a man between 50 and 59 years old with active or convalescent COVID-19. The specimen was peripheral blood. In nucleotides, the CDR3 is TGCGCCAGCAGCATGACCACGGGCGGGGAGAACACCGGGGAGCTGTTTTTT. It specifies CASSMTTGGENTGELFF.